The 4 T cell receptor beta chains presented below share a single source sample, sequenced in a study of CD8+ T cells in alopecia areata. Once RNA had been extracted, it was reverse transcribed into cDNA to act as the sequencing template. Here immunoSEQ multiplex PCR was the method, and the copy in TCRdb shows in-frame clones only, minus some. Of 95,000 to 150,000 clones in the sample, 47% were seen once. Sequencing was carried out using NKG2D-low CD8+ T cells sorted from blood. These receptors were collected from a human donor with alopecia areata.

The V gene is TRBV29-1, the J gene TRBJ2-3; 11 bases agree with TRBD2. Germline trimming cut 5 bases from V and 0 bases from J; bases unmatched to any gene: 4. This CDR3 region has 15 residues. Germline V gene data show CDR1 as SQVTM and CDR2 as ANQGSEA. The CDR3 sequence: CSVLLAGVSTDTQYF. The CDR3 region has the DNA TGCAGCGTTTTACTAGCGGGAGTCAGCACAGATACGCAGTATTTT.

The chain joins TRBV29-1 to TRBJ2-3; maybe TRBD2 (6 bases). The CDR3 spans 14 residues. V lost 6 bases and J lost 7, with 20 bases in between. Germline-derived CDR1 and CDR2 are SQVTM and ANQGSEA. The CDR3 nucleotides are TGCAGCGTCCTAGGGTCGGGAGAGGGAAATACGCAGTATTTT. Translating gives CSVLGSGEGNTQYF.

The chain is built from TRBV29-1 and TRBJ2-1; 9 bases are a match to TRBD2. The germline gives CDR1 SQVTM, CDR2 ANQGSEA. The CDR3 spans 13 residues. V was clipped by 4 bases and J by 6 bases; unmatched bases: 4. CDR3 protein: CSVGGLAGNEQFF. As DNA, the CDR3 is TGCAGCGTTGGGGGACTAGCTGGCAATGAGCAGTTCTTC.

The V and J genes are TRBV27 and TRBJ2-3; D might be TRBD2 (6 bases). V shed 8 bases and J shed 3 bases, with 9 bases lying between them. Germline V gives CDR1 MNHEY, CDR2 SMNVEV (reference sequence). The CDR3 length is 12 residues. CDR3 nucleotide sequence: TGTGCCAGCTGGAGGGCGACAGATACGCAGTATTTT. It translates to CASWRATDTQYF.